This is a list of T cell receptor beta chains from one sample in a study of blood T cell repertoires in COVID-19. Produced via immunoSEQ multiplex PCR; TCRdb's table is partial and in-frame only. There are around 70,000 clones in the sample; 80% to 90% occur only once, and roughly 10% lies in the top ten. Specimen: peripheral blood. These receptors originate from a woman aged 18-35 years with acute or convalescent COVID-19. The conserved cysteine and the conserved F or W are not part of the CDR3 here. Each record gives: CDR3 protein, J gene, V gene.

ASSMQVRPGELF | TRBJ2-2 | TRBV18
ASSQQQGSANEKLF | TRBJ1-4 | TRBV4-1
ASSQDGGLAYYNEQF | TRBJ2-1 | TRBV14
AWSQDILAYEQY | TRBJ2-7 | TRBV30
ASSLDGTSGKETQY | TRBJ2-5 | TRBV7-2
ASSSQRGNEKLF | TRBJ1-4 | TRBV11-2
ASSGTGYEYEQY | TRBJ2-7 | TRBV7-9
ASRGQGFNYGYT | TRBJ1-2 | TRBV10-2
ASSKAGSGGADTQY | TRBJ2-3 | TRBV21-1
ASSLGMVGRGAYEQY | TRBJ2-7 | TRBV7-2
ASSGPHTDTQY | TRBJ2-3 | TRBV11-2
ASSESRTGPYEQY | TRBJ2-7 | TRBV10-2
ASSRRDRDSEAF | TRBJ1-1 | TRBV4-2
AWAQGALAGELF | TRBJ2-2 | TRBV30
ASSSDDSGDTQY | TRBJ2-3 | TRBV19
ASSILAGGRGNEQF | TRBJ2-1 | TRBV5-6
ASSLAGGIYEQY | TRBJ2-7 | TRBV5-4
ASSAASELETQY | TRBJ2-5 | TRBV2
ASSKVPIPQH | TRBJ1-5 | TRBV21-1
ASSRDGGNTEAF | TRBJ1-1 | TRBV5-1
ASSILTGLDTEAF | TRBJ1-1 | TRBV7-2
ASSSRGLDTQY | TRBJ2-3 | TRBV6-2/TRBV6-3
ASSYSGAGSGYGYT | TRBJ1-2 | TRBV6-5
ASSEDGGVNEKLF | TRBJ1-4 | TRBV2
ASSLDPSSGNTIY | TRBJ1-3 | TRBV11-2
ASSLVAGNTEAF | TRBJ1-1 | TRBV11-2
ASSRLTGDTIYGYT | TRBJ1-2 | TRBV19